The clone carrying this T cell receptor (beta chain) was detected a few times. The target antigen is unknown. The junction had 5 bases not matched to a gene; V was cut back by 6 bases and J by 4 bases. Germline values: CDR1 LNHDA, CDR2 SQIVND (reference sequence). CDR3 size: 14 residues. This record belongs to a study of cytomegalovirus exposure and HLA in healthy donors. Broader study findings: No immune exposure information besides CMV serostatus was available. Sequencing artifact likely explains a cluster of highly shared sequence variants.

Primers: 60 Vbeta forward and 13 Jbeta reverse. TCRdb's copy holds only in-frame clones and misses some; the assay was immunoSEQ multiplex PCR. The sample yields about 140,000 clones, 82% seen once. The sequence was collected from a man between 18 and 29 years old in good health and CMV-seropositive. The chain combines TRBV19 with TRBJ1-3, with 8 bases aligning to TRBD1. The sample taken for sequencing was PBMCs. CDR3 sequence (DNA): TGTGCCAGTAGGAAGGGACAGGTGGGAAACACCATATATTTT. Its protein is CASRKGQVGNTIYF.